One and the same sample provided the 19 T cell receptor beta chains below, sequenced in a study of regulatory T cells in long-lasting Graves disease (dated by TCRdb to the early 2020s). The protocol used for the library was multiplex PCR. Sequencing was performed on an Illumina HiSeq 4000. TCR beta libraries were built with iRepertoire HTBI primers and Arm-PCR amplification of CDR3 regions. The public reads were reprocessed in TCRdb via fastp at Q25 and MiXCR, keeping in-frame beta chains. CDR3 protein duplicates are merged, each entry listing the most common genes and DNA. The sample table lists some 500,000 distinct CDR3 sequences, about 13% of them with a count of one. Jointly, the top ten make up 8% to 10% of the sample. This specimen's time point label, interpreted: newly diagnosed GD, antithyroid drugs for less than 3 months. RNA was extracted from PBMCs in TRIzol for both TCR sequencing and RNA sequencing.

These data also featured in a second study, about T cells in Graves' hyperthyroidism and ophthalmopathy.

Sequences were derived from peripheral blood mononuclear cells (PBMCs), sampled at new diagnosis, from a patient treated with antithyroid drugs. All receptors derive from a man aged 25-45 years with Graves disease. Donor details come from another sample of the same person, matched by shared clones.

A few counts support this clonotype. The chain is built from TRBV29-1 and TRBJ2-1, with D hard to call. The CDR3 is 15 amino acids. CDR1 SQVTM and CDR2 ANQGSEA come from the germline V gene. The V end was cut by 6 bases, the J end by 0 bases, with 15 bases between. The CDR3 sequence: CSVAARLSSYNEQFF. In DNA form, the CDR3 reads TGCAGCGTAGCCGCGAGGCTCAGCTCCTACAATGAGCAGTTCTTC.

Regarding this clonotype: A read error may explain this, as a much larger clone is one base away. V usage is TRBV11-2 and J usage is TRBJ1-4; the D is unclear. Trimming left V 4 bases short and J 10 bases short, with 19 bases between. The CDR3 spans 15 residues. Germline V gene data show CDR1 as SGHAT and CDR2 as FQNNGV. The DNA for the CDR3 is TGTGCCAGCAGCTCAGAGGAAGCAAAAACGGGAAAACTGTTTTTT. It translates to CASSSEEAKTGKLFF.

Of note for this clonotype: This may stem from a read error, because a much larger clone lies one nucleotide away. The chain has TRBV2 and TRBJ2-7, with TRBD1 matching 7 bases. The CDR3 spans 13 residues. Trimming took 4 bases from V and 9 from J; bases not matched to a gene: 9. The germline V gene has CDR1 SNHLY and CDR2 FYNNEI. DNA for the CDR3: TGTGCCAGCAGTGGCAGGGGGAGCAACGGGCAGTACTTC. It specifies CASSGRGSNGQYF.

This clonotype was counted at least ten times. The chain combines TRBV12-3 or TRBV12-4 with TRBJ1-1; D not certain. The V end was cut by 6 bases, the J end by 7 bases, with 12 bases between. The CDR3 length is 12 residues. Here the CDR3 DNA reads TGTGCCAGCAGCCGAGGGAGTTTTGAAGCTTTCTTT. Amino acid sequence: CASSRGSFEAFF.

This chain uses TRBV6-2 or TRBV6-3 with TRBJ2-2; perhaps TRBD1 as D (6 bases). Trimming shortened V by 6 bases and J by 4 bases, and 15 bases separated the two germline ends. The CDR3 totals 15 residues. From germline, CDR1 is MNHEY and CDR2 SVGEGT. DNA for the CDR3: TGTGCCAGCAGATTATGGACAGACAGCACCGGGGAGCTGTTTTTT. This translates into CASRLWTDSTGELFF.

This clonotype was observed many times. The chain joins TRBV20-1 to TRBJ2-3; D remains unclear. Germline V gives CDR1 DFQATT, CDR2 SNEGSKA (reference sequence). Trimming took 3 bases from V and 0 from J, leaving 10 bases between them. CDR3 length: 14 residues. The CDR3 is CSARSNPSTDTQYF. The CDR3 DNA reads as TGCAGTGCTAGGTCAAATCCCAGCACAGATACGCAGTATTTT.

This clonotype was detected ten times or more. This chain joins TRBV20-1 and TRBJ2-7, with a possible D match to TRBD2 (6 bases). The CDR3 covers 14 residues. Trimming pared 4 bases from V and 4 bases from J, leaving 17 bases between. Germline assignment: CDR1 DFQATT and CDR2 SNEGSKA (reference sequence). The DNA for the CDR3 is TGCAGTGCTACCTCCCCGCGGGACCAGTACGAGCAGTACTTC. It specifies CSATSPRDQYEQYF.

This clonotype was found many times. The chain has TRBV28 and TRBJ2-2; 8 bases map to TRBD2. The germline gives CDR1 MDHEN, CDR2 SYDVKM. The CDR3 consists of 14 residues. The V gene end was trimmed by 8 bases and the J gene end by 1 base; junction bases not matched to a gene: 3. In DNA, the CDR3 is TGTGCCAGCCTGACTAGCGTGAACACCGGGGAGCTGTTTTTT. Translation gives CASLTSVNTGELFF.

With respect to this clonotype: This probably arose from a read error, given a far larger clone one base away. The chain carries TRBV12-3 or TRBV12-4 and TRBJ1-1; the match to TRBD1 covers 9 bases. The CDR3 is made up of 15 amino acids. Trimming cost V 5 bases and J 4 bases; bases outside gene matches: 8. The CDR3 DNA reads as TGTGCCAGCAGTACCCGGGACAGGGTCATCACTGAAGCTTTCTTT. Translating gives CASSTRDRVITEAFF.

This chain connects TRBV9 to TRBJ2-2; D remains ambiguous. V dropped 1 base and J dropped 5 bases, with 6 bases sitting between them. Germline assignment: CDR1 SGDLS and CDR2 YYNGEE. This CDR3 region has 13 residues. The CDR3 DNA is TGTGCCAGCAGCGTATCGGGTACCGGGGAGCTGTTTTTT. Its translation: CASSVSGTGELFF.

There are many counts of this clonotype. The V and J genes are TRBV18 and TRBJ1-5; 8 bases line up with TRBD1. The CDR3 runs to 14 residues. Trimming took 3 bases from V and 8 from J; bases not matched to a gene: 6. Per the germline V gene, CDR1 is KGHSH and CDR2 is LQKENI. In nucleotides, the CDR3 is TGTGCCAGCTCACCGGGACAGGCCGCGGAGCCCCAGCATTTT. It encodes CASSPGQAAEPQHF.

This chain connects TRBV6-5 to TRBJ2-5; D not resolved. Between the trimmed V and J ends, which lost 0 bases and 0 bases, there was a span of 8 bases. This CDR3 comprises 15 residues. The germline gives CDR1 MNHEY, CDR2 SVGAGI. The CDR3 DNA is TGTGCCAGCAGTTACTCCGGCGCCCACCAAGAGACCCAGTACTTC. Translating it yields CASSYSGAHQETQYF.

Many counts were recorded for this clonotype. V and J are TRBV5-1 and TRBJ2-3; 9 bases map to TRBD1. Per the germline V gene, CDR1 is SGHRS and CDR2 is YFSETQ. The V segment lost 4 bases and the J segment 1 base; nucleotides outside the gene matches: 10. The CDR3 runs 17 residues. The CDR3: CASSLPDRGEGTDTQYF. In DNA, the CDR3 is TGCGCCAGCAGCCTCCCGGACAGGGGAGAGGGCACAGATACGCAGTATTTT.

CDR3 sequence reads: CASSPGGASGTEAFF. CDR3 bases: TGTGCCAGCAGCCCGGGGGGGGCCTCGGGAACTGAAGCTTTCTTT. The rearrangement uses TRBV7-9 and TRBJ1-1; D is possibly TRBD1 (6 bases). V dropped 5 bases and J dropped 5 bases, with 18 bases sitting between them. The CDR3 length is 15 residues. The germline V gene encodes CDR1 SEHNR and CDR2 FQNEAQ (reference sequence).

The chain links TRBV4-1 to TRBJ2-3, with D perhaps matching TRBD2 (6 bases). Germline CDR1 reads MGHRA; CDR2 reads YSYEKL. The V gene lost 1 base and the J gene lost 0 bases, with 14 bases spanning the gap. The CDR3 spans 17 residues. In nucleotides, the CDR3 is TGCGCCAGCAGCCAAGTTTTGCTAGCGCCTAGCACAGATACGCAGTATTTT. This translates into CASSQVLLAPSTDTQYF.

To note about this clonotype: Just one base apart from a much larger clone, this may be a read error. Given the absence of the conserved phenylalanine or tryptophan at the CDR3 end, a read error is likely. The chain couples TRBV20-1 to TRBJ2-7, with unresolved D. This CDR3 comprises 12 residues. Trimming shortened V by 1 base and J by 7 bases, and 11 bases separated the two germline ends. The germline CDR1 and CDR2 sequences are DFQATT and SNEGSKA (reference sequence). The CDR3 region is CSARAALEEQYY. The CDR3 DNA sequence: TGCAGTGCTAGAGCAGCCTTGGAGGAGCAGTACTAC.

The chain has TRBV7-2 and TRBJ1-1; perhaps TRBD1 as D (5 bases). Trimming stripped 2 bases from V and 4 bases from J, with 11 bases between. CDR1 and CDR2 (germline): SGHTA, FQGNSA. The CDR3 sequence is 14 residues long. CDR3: CASSLFKGSTEAFF. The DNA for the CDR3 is TGTGCCAGCAGCTTATTTAAGGGGAGCACTGAAGCTTTCTTT. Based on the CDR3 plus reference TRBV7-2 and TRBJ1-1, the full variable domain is GAGVSQSPSNKVTEKGKDVELRCDPISGHTALYWYRQSLGQGLEFLIYFQGNSAPDKSGLPSDRFSAERTGGSVSTLTIQRTQQEDSAVYLCASSLFKGSTEAFFGQGTRLTVV.

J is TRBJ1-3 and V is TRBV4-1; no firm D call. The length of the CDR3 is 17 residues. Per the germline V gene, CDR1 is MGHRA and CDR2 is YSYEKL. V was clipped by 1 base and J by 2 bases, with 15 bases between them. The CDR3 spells CASSQVAFGVAGNTIYF. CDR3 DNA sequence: TGCGCCAGCAGCCAAGTAGCGTTTGGGGTAGCTGGAAACACCATATATTTT.

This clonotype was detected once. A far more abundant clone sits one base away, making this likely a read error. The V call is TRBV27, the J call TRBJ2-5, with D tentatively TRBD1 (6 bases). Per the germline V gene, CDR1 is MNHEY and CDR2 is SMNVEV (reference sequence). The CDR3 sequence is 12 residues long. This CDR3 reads CTSSRGKETQYF. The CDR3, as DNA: TGTACCAGCAGTAGGGGGAAAGAGACCCAGTACTTC.